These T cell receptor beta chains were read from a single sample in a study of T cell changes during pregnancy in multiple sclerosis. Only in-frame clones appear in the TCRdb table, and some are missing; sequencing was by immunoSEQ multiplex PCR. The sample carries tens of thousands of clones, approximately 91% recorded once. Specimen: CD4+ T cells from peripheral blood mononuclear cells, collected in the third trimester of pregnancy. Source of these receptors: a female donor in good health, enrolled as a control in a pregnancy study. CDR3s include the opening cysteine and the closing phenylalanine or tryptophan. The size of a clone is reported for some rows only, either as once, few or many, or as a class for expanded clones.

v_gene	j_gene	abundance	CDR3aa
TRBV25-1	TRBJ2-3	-	CASSGGLSTDTQYF
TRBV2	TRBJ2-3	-	CASKQGIADTQYF
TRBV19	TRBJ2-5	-	CASSTNRDSSQETQYF
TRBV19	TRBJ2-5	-	CASSRFTGLETQYF
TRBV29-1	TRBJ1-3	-	CSGRDSSSGNTIYF
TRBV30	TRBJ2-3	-	CAWKLGLFADTQYF
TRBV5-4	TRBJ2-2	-	CASSVLAGANTGELFF
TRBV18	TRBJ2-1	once	CASSLWTGGLGDNEQFF
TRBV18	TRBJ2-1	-	CASSPALNNNEQFF
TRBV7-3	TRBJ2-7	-	CASSRDRGEAYEQYF
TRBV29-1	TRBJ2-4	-	CSVAGQVAKNIQYF
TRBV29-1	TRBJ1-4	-	CSVLGRANEKLFF
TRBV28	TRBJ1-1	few	CAIGGPTEMNTEAFF
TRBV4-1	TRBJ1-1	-	CASSHLLPGGRGTEAFF
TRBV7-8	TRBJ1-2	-	CASSPGTGGAPNYGYTF
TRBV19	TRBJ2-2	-	CASSMERGSNTGELFF
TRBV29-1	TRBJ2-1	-	CSAPRFVTVPKMKQFF
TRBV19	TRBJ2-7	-	CASSGREEQYF
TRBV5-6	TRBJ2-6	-	CASSSGQRVLTF
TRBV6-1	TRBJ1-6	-	CASNPRSYNSPLHF
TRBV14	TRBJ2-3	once	CASSPIGLAVTDTQYF
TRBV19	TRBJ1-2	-	CASRTQGENTF
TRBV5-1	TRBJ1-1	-	CASSDFTGDAFF
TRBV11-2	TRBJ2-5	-	CASTEGREGSQYF
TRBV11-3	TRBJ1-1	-	CASSLDRNTEAFF
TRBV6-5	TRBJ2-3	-	CASSSRAGDAPDTQYF
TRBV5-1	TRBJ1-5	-	CASSYKQGWSQPQHF
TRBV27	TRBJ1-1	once	CASSPSLLQGTEAFF
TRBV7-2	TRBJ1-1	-	CASSVGQVALGTEAFF
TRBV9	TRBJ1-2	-	CASSGDTGVRGYTF
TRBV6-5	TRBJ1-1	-	CASNRGTEAFF
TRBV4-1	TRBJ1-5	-	CASSLGQGALGVSQPQHF
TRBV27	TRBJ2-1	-	CASSLGQGRNEQFF
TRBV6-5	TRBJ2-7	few	CASSSTSGGSYEQYF
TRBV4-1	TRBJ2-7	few	CASSQDAGGQGSKHEQYF
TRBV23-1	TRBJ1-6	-	CASSRLGGFSPLHF
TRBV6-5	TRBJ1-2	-	CASSQPAGDYGYTF
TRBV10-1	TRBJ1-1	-	CASSEYPRVSMNTEAFF
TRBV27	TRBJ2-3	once	CASSMRGGRGDTQYF
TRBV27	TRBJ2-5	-	CASSLFEGEGTQYF
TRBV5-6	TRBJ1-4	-	CASSFYGVVGEKLFF
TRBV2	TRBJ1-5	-	CASMEGQGGNQPQHF
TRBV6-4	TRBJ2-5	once	CASSLTGNARETQYF
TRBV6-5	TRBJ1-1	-	CASSRTGKTEAFF
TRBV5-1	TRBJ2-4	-	CASSPEVAGANQYF
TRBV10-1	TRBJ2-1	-	CASSGRLAGDNNEQFF